These 5 T cell receptor beta chains were all obtained from the same sample, sequenced in a study of Ad26.COV2.S vaccination and SARS-CoV-2 variants. TCRdb's copy holds only in-frame clones and misses some; the assay was immunoSEQ multiplex PCR. The data contain over 130,000 clones, just over 85% of them seen just once; the ten biggest clones take up 4% to 6%. Sample: peripheral blood, taken after recovery from COVID-19. Receptor source: a human donor who had recovered from COVID-19.

The J gene is TRBJ2-3, the V gene TRBV6-2 or TRBV6-3; 9 bases map to TRBD1. The CDR3 totals 19 residues. The trim removed 2 bases at V and 0 bases at J, leaving 12 bases unmatched. Germline V gene lookup returns CDR1 MNHEY and CDR2 SVGEGT. CDR3 DNA sequence: TGTGCCAGCAGTTACCCTCTTTCACAGGGGGCGCCGAGCACAGATACGCAGTATTTT. Protein sequence: CASSYPLSQGAPSTDTQYF.

The chain has TRBV29-1 and TRBJ2-7; D might be TRBD1 (5 bases). From germline, CDR1 is SQVTM and CDR2 ANQGSEA. The CDR3 has 13 residues. V was trimmed by 4 bases and J by 2 bases, leaving 12 bases between them. CDR3 in DNA: TGCAGCGTTGGAGGCGGCAGGGCCTACGAGCAGTACTTC. Its protein product is CSVGGGRAYEQYF.

The gene calls are TRBV6-2 or TRBV6-3 and TRBJ2-1; D gene uncertain. From germline, CDR1 is MNHEY and CDR2 SVGEGT. Trimming left V 1 base short and J 2 bases short, with 3 bases between. The CDR3 totals 13 residues. In DNA form, the CDR3 reads TGTGCCAGCAGTTACTACCCCTACAATGAGCAGTTCTTC. Translating gives CASSYYPYNEQFF.

This rearrangement joins TRBV6-5 to TRBJ2-7, with a weak D call TRBD2 (6 bases). Germline V gives CDR1 MNHEY, CDR2 SVGAGI. The CDR3 is made up of 13 amino acids. V lost 4 bases to trimming and J lost 5 bases, with 12 bases between them. Here the CDR3 reads CASSLGGRNEQYF. The DNA for the CDR3 is TGTGCCAGCAGTTTGGGGGGAAGGAACGAGCAGTACTTC.

V and J are TRBV6-1 and TRBJ2-1; D gene uncertain. The V and J ends lost 2 bases and 7 bases respectively, with 15 bases between them. The CDR3 sequence is 15 residues long. Germline V gene data show CDR1 as MNHNS and CDR2 as SASEGT. The CDR3 is CASSERIASNNEQFF. The CDR3 DNA reads as TGTGCCAGCAGTGAAAGGATCGCCTCTAATAATGAGCAGTTCTTC.